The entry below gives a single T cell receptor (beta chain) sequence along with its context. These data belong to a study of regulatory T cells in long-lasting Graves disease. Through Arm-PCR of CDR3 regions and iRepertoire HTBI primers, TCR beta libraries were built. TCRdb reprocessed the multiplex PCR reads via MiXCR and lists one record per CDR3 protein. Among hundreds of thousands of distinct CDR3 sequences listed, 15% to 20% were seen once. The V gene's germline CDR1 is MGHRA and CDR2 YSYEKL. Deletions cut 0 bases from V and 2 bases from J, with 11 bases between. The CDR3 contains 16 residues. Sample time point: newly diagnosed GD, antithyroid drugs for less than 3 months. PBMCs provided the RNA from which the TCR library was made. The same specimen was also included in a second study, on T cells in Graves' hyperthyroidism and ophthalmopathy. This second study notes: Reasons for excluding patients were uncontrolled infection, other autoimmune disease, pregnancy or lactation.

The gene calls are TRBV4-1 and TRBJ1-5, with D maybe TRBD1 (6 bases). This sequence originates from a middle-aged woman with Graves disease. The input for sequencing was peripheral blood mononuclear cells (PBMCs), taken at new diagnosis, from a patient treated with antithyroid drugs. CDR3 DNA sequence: TGCGCCAGCAGCCAAGAAGGGAAGGGGGGCAATCAGCCCCAGCATTTT. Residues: CASSQEGKGGNQPQHF.